The rows below give T cell receptor beta chains drawn from one sample of a study of cytomegalovirus exposure and HLA in healthy donors. Using immunoSEQ multiplex PCR, the repertoire was profiled, and TCRdb retains in-frame clones only, with some absent. The sample records some 160,000 clones, just over 75% being singletons. Sequenced: PBMCs. The origin of the receptors is a man aged 35-49 years in good health and CMV-seronegative. Both conserved end residues are trimmed from each CDR3. D genes are given only for firm matches.

J	D	V	CDR3
TRBJ2-7	TRBD1	TRBV7-2	ASSRNLGQGTIYEQY
TRBJ2-7	TRBD2	TRBV6-1	ASREASGRYEQY
TRBJ2-1	NA	TRBV29-1	SVGGSITYNEQF
TRBJ2-3	TRBD2	TRBV2	ASTLAGVPTDTQY
TRBJ2-3	TRBD1	TRBV27	ASKRDRGTDTQY
TRBJ2-1	NA	TRBV7-2	ASSLAQRDEQF
TRBJ2-4	NA	TRBV15	ATSPIDVGAKNSQY
TRBJ2-1	NA	TRBV4-1	ASSQNPSSYNEQF
TRBJ2-3	TRBD1	TRBV15	ATSFGQGSDTQY
TRBJ2-4	TRBD2	TRBV5-6	ASSFSGLAGGLAKNIQY
TRBJ1-2	NA	TRBV6-5	ASSLLAFYGYT